This T cell receptor (beta chain) stems from a study of OX40 agonist ivuxolimab in advanced cancers. Study information: The patients received agonistic anti-OX40 (CD134) antibody ivuxolimab. Study-wide points: Expanded peripheral T-cell antigen specificity went undetermined. Dosing at 0.1 to 3.0 mg/kg was accompanied by clonal expansion of CD4+ and CD8+ blood T cells by week 6.

Generated by immunoSEQ multiplex PCR, the TCRdb table keeps only in-frame clones and is missing some. Here the sample spans about 46,000 clones, roughly nine tenths being singletons. The CDR3 extends over 16 amino acids. CDR1 MNHEY and CDR2 SVGAGI come from the germline V gene. The ends lost 4 bases at V and 4 bases at J; junction bases unmatched: 10. On this clone itself: Its antigen remains unidentified.

The timepoints at which blood was sampled were baseline, cycle 4 day 1, and cycle 7 day 1. The TCR was taken from an adult with an advanced solid tumor such as melanoma, head and neck, liver or kidney cancer. Material: CD4+ or CD8+ T cells sorted from blood, obtained in a trial of the OX40 agonist ivuxolimab. V usage is TRBV6-5 and J usage is TRBJ1-5, with 7 bases aligning to TRBD1. CDR3 protein: CASSSTLTGRNQPQHF. In DNA, the CDR3 is TGTGCCAGCAGTTCGACGTTGACAGGGCGGAATCAGCCCCAGCATTTT.